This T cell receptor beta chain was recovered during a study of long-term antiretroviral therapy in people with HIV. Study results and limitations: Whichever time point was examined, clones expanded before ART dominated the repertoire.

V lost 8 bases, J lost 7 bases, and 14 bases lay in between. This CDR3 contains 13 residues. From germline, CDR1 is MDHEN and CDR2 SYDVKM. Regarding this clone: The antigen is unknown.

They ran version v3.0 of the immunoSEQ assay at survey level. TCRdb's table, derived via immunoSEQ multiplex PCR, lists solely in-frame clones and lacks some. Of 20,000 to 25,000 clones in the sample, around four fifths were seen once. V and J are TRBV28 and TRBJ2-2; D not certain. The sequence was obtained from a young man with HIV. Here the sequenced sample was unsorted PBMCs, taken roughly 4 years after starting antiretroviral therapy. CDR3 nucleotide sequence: TGTGCCAGCCACCCTTTTGTCAGCGGGGAGCTGTTTTTT. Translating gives CASHPFVSGELFF.